This is a list of T cell receptor beta chains from one sample in a study of blood T cell repertoires in COVID-19. Profiling relied on immunoSEQ multiplex PCR, and the TCRdb table lists in-frame clones only, not all of them. The data contain around 84,000 clones, 85% of them seen just once; the ten biggest clones take up 18%. The sample was peripheral blood. The receptors were sampled from a man older than 75 with active or convalescent COVID-19. Both conserved end residues are part of each CDR3. D genes are given only for firm matches. The listing skips clone size in some rows; elsewhere it reads once, few, many or a size class.

v_gene: TRBV5-6; d_gene: TRBD1; j_gene: TRBJ1-5; abundance: -; CDR3nt: TGTGCCAGCAGCTTGGGGTCGGGACAGGGTAGTCAGCCCCAGCATTTT; CDR3aa: CASSLGSGQGSQPQHF
v_gene: TRBV5-1; d_gene: -; j_gene: TRBJ1-4; abundance: -; CDR3nt: TGCGCCAGCAGCTTGGGTCTAGATGAAAAACTGTTTTTT; CDR3aa: CASSLGLDEKLFF
v_gene: TRBV27; d_gene: -; j_gene: TRBJ2-1; abundance: few; CDR3nt: TGTGCCAGCAGTTTTCGTCCGTACAATGAGCAGTTCTTC; CDR3aa: CASSFRPYNEQFF
v_gene: TRBV5-4; d_gene: TRBD2; j_gene: TRBJ2-1; abundance: -; CDR3nt: TGTGCCAGCAGCTTGGCAGCGGGGGTTTCCTACAATGAGCAGTTCTTC; CDR3aa: CASSLAAGVSYNEQFF
v_gene: TRBV12-3/TRBV12-4; d_gene: -; j_gene: TRBJ1-3; abundance: -; CDR3nt: TGTGCCAGCTGGGTAGCGGGAAACACCATATATTTT; CDR3aa: CASWVAGNTIYF
v_gene: TRBV28; d_gene: TRBD1; j_gene: TRBJ1-5; abundance: -; CDR3nt: TGTGCCGGCGGACAGGCCGCCAATCAGCCCCAGCATTTT; CDR3aa: CAGGQAANQPQHF
v_gene: TRBV5-1; d_gene: TRBD2; j_gene: TRBJ2-2; abundance: -; CDR3nt: TGCGCCAGCACACGGGGAGGGACGAACACCGGGGAGCTGTTTTTT; CDR3aa: CASTRGGTNTGELFF
v_gene: TRBV7-9; d_gene: TRBD2; j_gene: TRBJ2-2; abundance: few; CDR3nt: TGTGCCAGCAGCTTAAACCAGGGAGGGACCGGGGAGCTGTTTTTT; CDR3aa: CASSLNQGGTGELFF
v_gene: TRBV18; d_gene: TRBD1; j_gene: TRBJ1-1; abundance: -; CDR3nt: TGTGCCAGCTCAGACAGGGCGGCGAACACTGAAGCTTTCTTT; CDR3aa: CASSDRAANTEAFF
v_gene: TRBV10-1; d_gene: TRBD2; j_gene: TRBJ2-1; abundance: -; CDR3nt: TGCGCCAGCAGTGCGAGCGGGAGGGCTTACAATGAGCAGTTCTTC; CDR3aa: CASSASGRAYNEQFF
v_gene: TRBV3-1/TRBV3-2; d_gene: -; j_gene: TRBJ2-3; abundance: -; CDR3nt: TGTGCCAGCAGCCAGGGACACACAGATACGCAGTATTTT; CDR3aa: CASSQGHTDTQYF
v_gene: TRBV5-1; d_gene: TRBD1; j_gene: TRBJ1-2; abundance: few; CDR3nt: TGCGCCAGCAGCTTGGGGCCCAGGGGGGAGCATGGCTACACCTTC; CDR3aa: CASSLGPRGEHGYTF
v_gene: TRBV3-1/TRBV3-2; d_gene: TRBD2; j_gene: TRBJ2-3; abundance: -; CDR3nt: TGTGCCAGCAGCGGGGGGACTAGCGGGAGGACAGATACGCAGTATTTT; CDR3aa: CASSGGTSGRTDTQYF
v_gene: TRBV7-9; d_gene: TRBD2; j_gene: TRBJ2-3; abundance: -; CDR3nt: TGTGCCAGCAGCCCGCCCCGCTTAGCGGGAGTCCTAGATACGCAGTATTTT; CDR3aa: CASSPPRLAGVLDTQYF
v_gene: TRBV6-5; d_gene: -; j_gene: TRBJ2-5; abundance: few; CDR3nt: TGTGCCAGCAGATGGTCCGATGGGCCCAAGGAGACCCAGTACTTC; CDR3aa: CASRWSDGPKETQYF
v_gene: TRBV12-2; d_gene: -; j_gene: TRBJ1-1; abundance: -; CDR3nt: TGTGCAAGTCGCCCGGAAGCTTTCTTT; CDR3aa: CASRPEAFF